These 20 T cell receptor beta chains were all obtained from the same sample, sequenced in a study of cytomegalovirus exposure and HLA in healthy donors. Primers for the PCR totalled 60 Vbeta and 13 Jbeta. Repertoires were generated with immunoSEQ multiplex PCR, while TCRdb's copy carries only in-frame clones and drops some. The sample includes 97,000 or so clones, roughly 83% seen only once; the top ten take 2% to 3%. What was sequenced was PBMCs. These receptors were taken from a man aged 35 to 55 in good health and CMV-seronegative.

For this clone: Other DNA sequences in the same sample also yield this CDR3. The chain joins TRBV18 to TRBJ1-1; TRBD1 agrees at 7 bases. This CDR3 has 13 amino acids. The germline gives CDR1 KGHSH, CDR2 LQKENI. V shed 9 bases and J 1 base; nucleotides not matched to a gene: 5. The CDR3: CASSGQANTEAFF. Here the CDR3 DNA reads TGTGCCAGTTCCGGACAGGCGAACACTGAAGCTTTCTTT.

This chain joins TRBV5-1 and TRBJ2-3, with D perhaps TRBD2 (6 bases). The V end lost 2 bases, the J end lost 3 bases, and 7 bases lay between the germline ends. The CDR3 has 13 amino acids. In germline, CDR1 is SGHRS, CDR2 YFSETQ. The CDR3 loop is CASSFRETDTQYF. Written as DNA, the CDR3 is TGCGCCAGCAGCTTCCGGGAGACAGATACGCAGTATTTT.

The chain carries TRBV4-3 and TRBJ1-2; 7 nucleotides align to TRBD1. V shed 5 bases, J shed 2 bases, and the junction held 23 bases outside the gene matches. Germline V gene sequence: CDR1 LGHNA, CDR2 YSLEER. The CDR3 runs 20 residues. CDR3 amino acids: CASSLELNVRGTAQNYGYTF. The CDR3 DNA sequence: TGCGCCAGCAGCTTGGAACTTAATGTTCGTGGGACAGCGCAAAACTATGGCTACACCTTC.

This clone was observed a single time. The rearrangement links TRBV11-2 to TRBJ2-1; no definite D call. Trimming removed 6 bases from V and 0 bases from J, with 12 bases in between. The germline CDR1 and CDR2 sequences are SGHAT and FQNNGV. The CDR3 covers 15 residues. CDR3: CASSSKLSSYNEQFF. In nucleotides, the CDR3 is TGTGCCAGCAGTTCCAAGCTAAGCTCCTACAATGAGCAGTTCTTC.

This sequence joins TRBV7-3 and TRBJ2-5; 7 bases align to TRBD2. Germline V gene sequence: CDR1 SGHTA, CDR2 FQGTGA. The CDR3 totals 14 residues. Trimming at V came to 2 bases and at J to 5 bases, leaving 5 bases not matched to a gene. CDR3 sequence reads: CASSLEASGETQYF. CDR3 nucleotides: TGTGCCAGCAGCTTAGAGGCTAGCGGTGAGACCCAGTACTTC.

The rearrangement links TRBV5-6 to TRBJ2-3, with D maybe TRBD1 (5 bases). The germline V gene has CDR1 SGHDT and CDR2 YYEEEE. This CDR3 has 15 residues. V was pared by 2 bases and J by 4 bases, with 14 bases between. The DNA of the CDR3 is TGTGCCAGCAGCTTTTTGACAGCGTCTCCAGATACGCAGTATTTT. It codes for CASSFLTASPDTQYF.

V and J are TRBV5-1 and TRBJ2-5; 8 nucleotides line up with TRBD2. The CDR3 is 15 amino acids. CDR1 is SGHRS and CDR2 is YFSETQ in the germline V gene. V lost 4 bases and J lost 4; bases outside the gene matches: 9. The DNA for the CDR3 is TGCGCCAGCAGCCGGGGGGGGACAATCAGAGAGACCCAGTACTTC. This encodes CASSRGGTIRETQYF.

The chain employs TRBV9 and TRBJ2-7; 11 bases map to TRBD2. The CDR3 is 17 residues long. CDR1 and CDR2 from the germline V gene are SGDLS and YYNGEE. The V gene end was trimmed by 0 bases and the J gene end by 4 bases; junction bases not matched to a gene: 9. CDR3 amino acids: CASSVASGTSGWYEQYF. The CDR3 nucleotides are TGTGCCAGCAGCGTAGCTTCGGGGACTAGCGGTTGGTACGAGCAGTACTTC.

In nucleotides, the CDR3 is TGCGCCAGCAGCCCAAACCCGGGACTAGCTCTCTACGAGCAGTACTTC. Its protein is CASSPNPGLALYEQYF. This rearrangement joins TRBV5-1 to TRBJ2-7, with 9 nucleotides matching TRBD2. With 4 bases clipped from V and 3 bases from J, the junction kept 11 bases outside the gene matches. This CDR3 spans 16 amino acids. Germline V CDR1 and CDR2: SGHRS, YFSETQ.

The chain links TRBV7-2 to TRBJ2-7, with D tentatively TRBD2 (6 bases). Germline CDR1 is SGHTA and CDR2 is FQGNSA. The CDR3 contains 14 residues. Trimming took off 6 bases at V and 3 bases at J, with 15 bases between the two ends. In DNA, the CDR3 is TGTGCCAGCAGGCCCTTTCAGGGAGGCTACGAGCAGTACTTC. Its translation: CASRPFQGGYEQYF.

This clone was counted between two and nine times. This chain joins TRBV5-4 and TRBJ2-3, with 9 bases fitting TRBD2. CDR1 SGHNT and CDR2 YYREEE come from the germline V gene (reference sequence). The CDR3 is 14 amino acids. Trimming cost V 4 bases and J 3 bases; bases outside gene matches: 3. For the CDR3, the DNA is TGTGCCAGCAGCCTAGCGGGGACAACAGATACGCAGTATTTT. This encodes CASSLAGTTDTQYF.

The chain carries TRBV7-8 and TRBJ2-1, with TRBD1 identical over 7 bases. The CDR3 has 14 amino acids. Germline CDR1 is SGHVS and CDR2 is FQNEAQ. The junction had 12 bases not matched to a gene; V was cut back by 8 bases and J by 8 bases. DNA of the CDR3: TGTGCCAGCGGGCCGGGCAGGGGGTGGGATGAGCAGTTCTTC. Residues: CASGPGRGWDEQFF.

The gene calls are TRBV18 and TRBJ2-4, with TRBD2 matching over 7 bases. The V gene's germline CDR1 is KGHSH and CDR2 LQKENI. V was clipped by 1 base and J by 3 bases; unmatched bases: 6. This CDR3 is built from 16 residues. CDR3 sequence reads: CASSPREGGGKNIQYF. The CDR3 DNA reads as TGTGCCAGCTCACCACGGGAGGGAGGCGGCAAAAACATTCAGTACTTC.

The CDR3 DNA is TGTGCCAGCAGCTGGGGGGACAGGGGGGTACATGAGCAGTTCTTC. Amino acid sequence: CASSWGDRGVHEQFF. This chain joins TRBV5-4 and TRBJ2-1; 11 bases are shared with TRBD1. Trimming cost V 3 bases and J 8 bases; bases outside gene matches: 7. This CDR3 spans 15 amino acids. Germline values: CDR1 SGHNT, CDR2 YYREEE (reference sequence).

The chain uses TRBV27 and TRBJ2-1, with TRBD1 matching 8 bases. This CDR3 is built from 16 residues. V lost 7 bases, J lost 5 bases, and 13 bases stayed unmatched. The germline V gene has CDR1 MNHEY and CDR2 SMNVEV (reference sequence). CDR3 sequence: CASTSRQGARNNEQFF. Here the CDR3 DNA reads TGTGCCAGCACCTCTAGGCAGGGGGCTAGAAACAATGAGCAGTTCTTC.

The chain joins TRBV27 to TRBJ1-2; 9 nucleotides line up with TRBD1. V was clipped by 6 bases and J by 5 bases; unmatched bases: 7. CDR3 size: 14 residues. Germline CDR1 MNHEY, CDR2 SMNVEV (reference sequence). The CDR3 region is CASSPGTGIYGYTF. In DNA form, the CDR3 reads TGTGCCAGCAGCCCCGGGACAGGGATTTATGGCTACACCTTC.

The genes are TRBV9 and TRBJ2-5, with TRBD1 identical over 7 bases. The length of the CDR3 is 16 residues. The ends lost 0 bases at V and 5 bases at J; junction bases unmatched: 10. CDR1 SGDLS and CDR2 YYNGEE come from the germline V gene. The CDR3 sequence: CASSVEGGPRGETQYF. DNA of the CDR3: TGTGCCAGCAGCGTAGAAGGGGGCCCGAGAGGGGAGACCCAGTACTTC.

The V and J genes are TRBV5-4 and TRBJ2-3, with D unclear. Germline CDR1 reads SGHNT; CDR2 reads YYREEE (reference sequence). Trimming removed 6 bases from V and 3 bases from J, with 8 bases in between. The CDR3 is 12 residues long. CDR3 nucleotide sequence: TGTGCCAGCACCTCTAGGACAGATACGCAGTATTTT. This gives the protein CASTSRTDTQYF.

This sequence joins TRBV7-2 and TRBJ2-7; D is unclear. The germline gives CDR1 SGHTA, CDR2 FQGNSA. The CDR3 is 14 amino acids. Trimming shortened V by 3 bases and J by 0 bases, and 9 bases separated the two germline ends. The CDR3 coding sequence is TGTGCCAGCAGCTTTCAGGCGTCCTCCTACGAGCAGTACTTC. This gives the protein CASSFQASSYEQYF.

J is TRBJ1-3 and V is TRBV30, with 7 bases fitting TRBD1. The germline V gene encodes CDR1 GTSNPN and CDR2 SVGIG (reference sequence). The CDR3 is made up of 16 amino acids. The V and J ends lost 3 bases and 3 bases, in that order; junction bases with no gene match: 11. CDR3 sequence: CAWRRNRGMFGNTIYF. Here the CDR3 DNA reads TGTGCCTGGAGGCGCAACAGGGGAATGTTTGGAAACACCATATATTTT. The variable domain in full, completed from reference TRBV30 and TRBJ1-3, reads SQTIHQWPATLVQPVGSPLSLECTVEGTSNPNLYWYRQAAGRGLQLLFYSVGIGQISSEVPQNLSASRPQDRQFILSSKKLLLSDSGFYLCAWRRNRGMFGNTIYFGEGSWLTVV.